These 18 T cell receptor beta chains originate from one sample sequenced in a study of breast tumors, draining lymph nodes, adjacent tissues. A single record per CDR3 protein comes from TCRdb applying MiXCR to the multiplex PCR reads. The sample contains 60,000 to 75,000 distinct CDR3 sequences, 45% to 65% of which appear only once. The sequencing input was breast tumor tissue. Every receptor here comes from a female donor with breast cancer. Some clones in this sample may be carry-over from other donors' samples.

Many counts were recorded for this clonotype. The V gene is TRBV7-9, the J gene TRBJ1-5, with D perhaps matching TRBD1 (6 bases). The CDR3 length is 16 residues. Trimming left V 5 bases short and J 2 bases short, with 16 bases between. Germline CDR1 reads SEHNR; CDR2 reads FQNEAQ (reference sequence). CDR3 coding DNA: TGTGCCAGCAGCCCGGCGGGGGGCATCGGCAATCAGCCCCAGCATTTT. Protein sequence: CASSPAGGIGNQPQHF.

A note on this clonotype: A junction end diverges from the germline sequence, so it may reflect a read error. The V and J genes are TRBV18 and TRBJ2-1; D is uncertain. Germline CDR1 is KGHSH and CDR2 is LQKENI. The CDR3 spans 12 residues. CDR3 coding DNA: TGTGCCGGCTCACCATCAACGCGGGAGCAGTTCTTC. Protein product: CAGSPSTREQFF.

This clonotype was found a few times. Written as DNA, the CDR3 is TGTGCCAGCAGCCCGGGGACAGCGCTCTCCTACGAGCAGTACTTC. As protein: CASSPGTALSYEQYF. This chain links TRBV5-4 with TRBJ2-7; 7 bases line up with TRBD1. CDR1 is SGHNT and CDR2 is YYREEE in the germline V gene (reference sequence). V shed 4 bases and J 0 bases; nucleotides not matched to a gene: 7. There are 15 residues in the CDR3.

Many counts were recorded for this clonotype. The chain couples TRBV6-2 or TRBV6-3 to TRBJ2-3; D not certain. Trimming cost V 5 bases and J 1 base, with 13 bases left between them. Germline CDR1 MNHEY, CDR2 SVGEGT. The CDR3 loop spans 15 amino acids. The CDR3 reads CASSPLAAGTDTQYF. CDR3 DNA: TGTGCCAGCAGTCCGCTTGCGGCGGGCACAGATACGCAGTATTTT.

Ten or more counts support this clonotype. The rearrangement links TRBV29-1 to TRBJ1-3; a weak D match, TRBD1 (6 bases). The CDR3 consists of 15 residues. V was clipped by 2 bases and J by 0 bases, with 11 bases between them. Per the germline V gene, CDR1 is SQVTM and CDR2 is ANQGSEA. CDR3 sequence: CSVELTGISGNTIYF. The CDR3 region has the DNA TGCAGCGTTGAACTGACAGGAATCTCTGGAAACACCATATATTTT.

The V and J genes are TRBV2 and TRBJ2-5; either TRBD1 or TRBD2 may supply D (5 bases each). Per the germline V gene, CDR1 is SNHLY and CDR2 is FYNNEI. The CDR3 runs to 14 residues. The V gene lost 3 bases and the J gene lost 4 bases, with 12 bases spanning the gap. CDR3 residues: CASSDRRGAETQYF. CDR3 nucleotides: TGTGCCAGCAGTGATCGCCGGGGCGCAGAGACCCAGTACTTC.

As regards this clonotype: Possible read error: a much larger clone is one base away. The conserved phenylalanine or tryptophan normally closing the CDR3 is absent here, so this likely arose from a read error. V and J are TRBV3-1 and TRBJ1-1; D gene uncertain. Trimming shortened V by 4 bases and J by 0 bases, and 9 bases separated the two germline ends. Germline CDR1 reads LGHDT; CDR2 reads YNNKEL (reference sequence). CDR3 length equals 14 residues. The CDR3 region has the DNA TGTGCCAGCAGCCCCCTGGGCATGAACACTGAAGCTTTCTTG. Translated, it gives CASSPLGMNTEAFL.

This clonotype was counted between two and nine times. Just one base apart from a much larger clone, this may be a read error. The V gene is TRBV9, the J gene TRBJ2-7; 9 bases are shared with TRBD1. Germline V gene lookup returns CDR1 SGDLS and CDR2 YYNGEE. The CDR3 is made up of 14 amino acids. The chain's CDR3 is CASSVGTGVGEQSF. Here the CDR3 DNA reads TGTGCCAGCAGCGTAGGGACAGGGGTGGGCGAGCAGTCCTTC.

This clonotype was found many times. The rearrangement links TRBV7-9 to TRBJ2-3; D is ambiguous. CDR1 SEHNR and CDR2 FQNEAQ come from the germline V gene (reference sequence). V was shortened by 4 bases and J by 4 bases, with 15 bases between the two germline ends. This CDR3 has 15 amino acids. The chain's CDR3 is CASSSTDVLADTQYF. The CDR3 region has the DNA TGTGCCAGCAGCTCCACTGATGTCCTCGCAGATACGCAGTATTTT.

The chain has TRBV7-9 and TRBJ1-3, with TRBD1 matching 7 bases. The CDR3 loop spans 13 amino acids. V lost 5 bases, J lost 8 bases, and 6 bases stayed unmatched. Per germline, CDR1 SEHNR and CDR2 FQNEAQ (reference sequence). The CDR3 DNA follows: TGTGCCAGCAGCGCCCGACAGGGTGACACCATATATTTT. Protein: CASSARQGDTIYF. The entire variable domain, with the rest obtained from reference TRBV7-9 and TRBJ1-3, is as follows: DTGVSQNPRHKITKRGQNVTFRCDPISEHNRLYWYRQTLGQGPEFLTYFQNEAQLEKSRLLSDRFSAERPKGSFSTLEIQRTEQGDSAMYLCASSARQGDTIYFGEGSWLTVV.

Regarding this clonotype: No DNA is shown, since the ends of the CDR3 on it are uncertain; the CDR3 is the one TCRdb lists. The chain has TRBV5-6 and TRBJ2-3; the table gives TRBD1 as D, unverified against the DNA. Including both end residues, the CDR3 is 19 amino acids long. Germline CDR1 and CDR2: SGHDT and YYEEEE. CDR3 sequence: CASSFYICSGQGGTDTQYF.

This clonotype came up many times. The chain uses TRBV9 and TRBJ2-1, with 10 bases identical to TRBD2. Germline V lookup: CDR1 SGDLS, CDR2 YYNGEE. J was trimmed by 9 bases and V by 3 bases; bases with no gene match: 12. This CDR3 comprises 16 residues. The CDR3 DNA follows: TGTGCCAGCAGCGCTACTCCCGGGACTAGCGCTATTGAGCAGTTCTTC. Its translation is CASSATPGTSAIEQFF.

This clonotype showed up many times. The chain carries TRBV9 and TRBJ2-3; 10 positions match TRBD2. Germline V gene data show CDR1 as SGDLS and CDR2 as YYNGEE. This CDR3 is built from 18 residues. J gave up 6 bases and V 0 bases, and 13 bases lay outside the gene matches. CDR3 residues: CASSVASSSGGAMDTQYF. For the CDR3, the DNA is TGTGCCAGCAGCGTAGCGTCATCCAGCGGGGGGGCCATGGATACGCAGTATTTT. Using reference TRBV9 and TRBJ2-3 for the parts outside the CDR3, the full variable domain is DSGVTQTPKHLITATGQRVTLRCSPRSGDLSVYWYQQSLDQGLQFLIQYYNGEERAKGNILERFSAQQFPDLHSELNLSSLELGDSALYFCASSVASSSGGAMDTQYFGPGTRLTVL.

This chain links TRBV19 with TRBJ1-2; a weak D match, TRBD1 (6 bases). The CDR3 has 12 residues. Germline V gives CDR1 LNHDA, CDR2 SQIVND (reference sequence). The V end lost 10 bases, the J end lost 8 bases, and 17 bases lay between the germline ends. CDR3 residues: CATFLTGKGYTF. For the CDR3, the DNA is TGTGCCACCTTTTTAACAGGGAAAGGCTACACCTTC. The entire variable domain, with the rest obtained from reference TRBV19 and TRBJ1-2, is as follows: DGGITQSPKYLFRKEGQNVTLSCEQNLNHDAMYWYRQDPGQGLRLIYYSQIVNDFQKGDIAEGYSVSREKKESFPLTVTSAQKNPTAFYLCATFLTGKGYTFGSGTRLTVV.

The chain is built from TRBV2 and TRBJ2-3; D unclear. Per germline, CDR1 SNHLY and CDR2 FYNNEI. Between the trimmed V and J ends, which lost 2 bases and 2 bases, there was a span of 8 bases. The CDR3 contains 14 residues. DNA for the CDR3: TGTGCCAGCAGTGAATTAGGGAACACAGATACGCAGTATTTT. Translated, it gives CASSELGNTDTQYF.

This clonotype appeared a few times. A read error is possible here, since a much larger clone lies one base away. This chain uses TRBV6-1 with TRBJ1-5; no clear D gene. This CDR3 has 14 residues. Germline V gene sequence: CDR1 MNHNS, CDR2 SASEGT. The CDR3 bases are TGTGCCAGCAGTCAAGCGCCAATCACTCAGCCCCAGCATTTT. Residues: CASSQAPITQPQHF.

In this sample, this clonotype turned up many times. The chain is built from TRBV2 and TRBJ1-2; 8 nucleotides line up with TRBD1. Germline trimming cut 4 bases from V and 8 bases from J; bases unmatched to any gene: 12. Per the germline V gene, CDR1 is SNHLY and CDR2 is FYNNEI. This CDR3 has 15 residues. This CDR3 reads CASSGQGAQSGGYTF. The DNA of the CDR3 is TGTGCCAGCAGTGGTCAGGGGGCGCAAAGCGGGGGCTACACCTTC.

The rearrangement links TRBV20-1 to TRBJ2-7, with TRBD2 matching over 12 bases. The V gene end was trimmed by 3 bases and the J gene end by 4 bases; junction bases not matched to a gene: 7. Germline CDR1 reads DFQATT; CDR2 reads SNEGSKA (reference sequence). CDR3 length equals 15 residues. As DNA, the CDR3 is TGCAGTGCTAGTAGGACTAGCGGGATAACATACGAGCAGTACTTC. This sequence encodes CSASRTSGITYEQYF.